This TCR beta chain is from a study of graft-versus-host responses after intestinal transplantation. Study background: Anti-thymocyte globulin induction, then tacrolimus and steroids for around 3 years, went to all recipients. Study-wide points: Patients who carried graft-donor T cell macrochimerism also had high graft-versus-host to host-versus-graft clonal ratios in their allografts. Marrow from the recipient contained GvH clones, some of which had appeared first in ileum or blood. Circulating GvH clone levels at their peak were associated with HvG declines (early post-transplant).

Some clones are missing from TCRdb's copy, which holds only in-frame ones; the method was immunoSEQ multiplex PCR. The repertoire has tens of thousands of clones, 75% to 90% of them found once; the top ten carry roughly 15%. V dropped 5 bases and J dropped 2 bases, with 14 bases sitting between them. CDR1 and CDR2 from the germline V gene are SGHAT and FQDESV (reference sequence). The CDR3 loop spans 15 amino acids. On this clone: Its antigen is undetermined.

V and J are TRBV11-1 and TRBJ2-3, with TRBD2 as a possible D gene (6 bases). This specimen consisted of unstimulated CD8+ T cells sorted from spleen or lymph node cells, obtained before intestinal transplant. The TCR sequence derives from a human donor who received an intestinal transplant. In nucleotides, the CDR3 is TGTGCCAGCAGCCCTGGGACTGCAAACACAGATACGCAGTATTTT. Translation gives CASSPGTANTDTQYF.